This T cell receptor beta chain stems from a study of blood T cell repertoires in COVID-19. Germline V lookup: CDR1 SGHRS, CDR2 YFSETQ. This CDR3 spans 15 amino acids. The ends lost 3 bases at V and 5 bases at J; junction bases unmatched: 7. Authors' processing steps: Amplification of reference gene primers provided the estimated nucleated cell counts. Assay: immunoSEQ multiplex PCR; the TCRdb copy retains only in-frame clones and omits some. V and J calls and clone size are as listed in that table; D and trimming were resolved from the DNA. This table has almost 85,000 clones, 80% to 90% appearing once.

Input material: peripheral blood. This clonotype was sampled from an elderly man with active or convalescent COVID-19. The chain combines TRBV5-1 with TRBJ2-1, with 8 bases matching TRBD2. In DNA, the CDR3 is TGCGCCAGCAGCTCCACGACTAGCGAGGACAATGAGCAGTTCTTC. Translation gives CASSSTTSEDNEQFF.